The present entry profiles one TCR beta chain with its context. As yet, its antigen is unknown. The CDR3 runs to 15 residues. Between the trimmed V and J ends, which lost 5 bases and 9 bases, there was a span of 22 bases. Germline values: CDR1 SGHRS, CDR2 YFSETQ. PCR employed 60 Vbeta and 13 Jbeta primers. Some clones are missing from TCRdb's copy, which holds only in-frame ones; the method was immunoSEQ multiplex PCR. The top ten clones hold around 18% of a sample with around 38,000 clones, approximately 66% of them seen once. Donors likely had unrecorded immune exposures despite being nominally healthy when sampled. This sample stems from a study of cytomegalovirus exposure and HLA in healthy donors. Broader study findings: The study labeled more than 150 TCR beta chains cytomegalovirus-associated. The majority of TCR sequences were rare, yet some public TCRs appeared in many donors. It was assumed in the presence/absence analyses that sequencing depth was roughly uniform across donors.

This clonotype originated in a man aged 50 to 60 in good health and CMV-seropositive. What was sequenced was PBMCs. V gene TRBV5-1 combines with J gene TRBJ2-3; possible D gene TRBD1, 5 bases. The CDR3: CASRRDPGDRFTQYF. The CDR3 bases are TGCGCCAGCAGACGTGATCCGGGCGACAGATTCACGCAGTATTTT.